What follows describes a single TCR beta chain. The antigen remains undetermined. Three rounds of nested PCR, following a modified ARM-PCR protocol, produced the TCRbeta library. TCRdb re-analysed the multiplex PCR reads in MiXCR, keeping a single row per CDR3 protein. Of approximately 79,000 distinct CDR3 sequences in the sample, 55% to 75% were seen once. This specimen comes from a study of tumor and adjacent non-tumor tissue in lung cancer. Study details: On average, productive TCRbeta reads reached 4 million to 5 million per sample. Findings and limits, study-wide: In normal lung, the top 100 clones were significantly more dominant than in tumor.

This sample's RNA came from whole unsorted tissue. The CDR3 contains 14 residues. V lost 5 bases, J lost 3 bases, and 1 base stayed unmatched. CDR1 is MNHEY and CDR2 is SVGEGT in the germline V gene. The origin of this receptor is a woman aged 40 to 55 with non-small cell lung cancer. Sequencing was carried out using lung tumor tissue. V usage is TRBV6-2 or TRBV6-3 and J usage is TRBJ2-1; 10 nucleotides agree with TRBD2. The CDR3 region is CASSTSGVYNEQFF. DNA of the CDR3: TGTGCCAGCAGTACTAGCGGGGTCTACAATGAGCAGTTCTTC.